This TCR beta chain came from a study of T-cell reconstitution after alpha-beta-depleted transplantation in children. Overall study findings and caveats: T-cell numbers and diversity one year post-transplant derived largely from freshly generated T cells. About two months after transplant, alpha-beta T cells reportedly came from several hundred expanded graft clones.

The CDR3 contains 15 residues. Trimming took off 5 bases at V and 1 base at J, with 12 bases between the two ends. Looked up from germline, CDR1 is MNHEY and CDR2 is SVGAGI. The sample holds many counts of this clonotype. Its antigen is unknown. Unique molecular identifiers were used to barcode this TCRbeta library. TCRdb itself ran the PCR reads through MiXCR, one entry per CDR3 protein. The sample records about 260,000 distinct CDR3 sequences, less than 9% being singletons. Sample: PBMCs, mostly from graft donor cells, taken 180 days after TCRalphabeta/CD19-depleted stem cell transplant. The TCR comes from a male patient younger than 18 who had a stem cell transplant for acute lymphoblastic leukemia, so the T cells may come from the graft donor. The chain combines TRBV6-5 with TRBJ2-1, with D possibly matching TRBD1 (6 bases). The CDR3 spells CASSPRGRSYNEQFF. In nucleotides, the CDR3 is TGTGCCAGCAGTCCCAGGGGCAGGTCCTACAATGAGCAGTTCTTC.